One and the same sample provided the 12 T cell receptor beta chains below, sequenced in a study of circulating and synovial CD4+ cells in juvenile arthritis. Repertoires were generated with immunoSEQ multiplex PCR, while TCRdb's copy carries only in-frame clones and drops some. The sample gives 30,000 to 40,000 clones, nearly 95% of which show up once; about 0.66% is in the top ten. Specimen: CD4+ T cells from blood. Receptors originate from a human donor with juvenile idiopathic arthritis.

This chain uses TRBV4-1 with TRBJ2-1, with 12 bases matching TRBD2. After removal of 4 bases from V and 4 bases from J, the junction contained 8 bases not matched to a gene. Germline V gene data show CDR1 as MGHRA and CDR2 as YSYEKL. There are 17 residues in the CDR3. The CDR3 is CASSRTPGLAGYNEQFF. CDR3 nucleotide sequence: TGCGCCAGCAGCCGTACCCCGGGACTAGCGGGTTACAATGAGCAGTTCTTC.

V gene TRBV4-1 combines with J gene TRBJ1-2; D is uncertain. With 3 bases removed from V and 7 bases from J, the gap between germline ends came to 18 bases. This CDR3 has 15 amino acids. Germline lookup yields CDR1 MGHRA and CDR2 YSYEKL. The CDR3 here is CASSQPTRGLGGYTF. The CDR3 coding sequence is TGCGCCAGCAGCCAGCCGACCCGAGGTCTCGGTGGCTACACCTTC.

The chain's CDR3 is CASSQDRGRGTVSGNTIYF. The CDR3 bases are TGTGCCAGCAGCCAAGATCGCGGGAGGGGGACAGTCTCTGGAAACACCATATATTTT. V usage is TRBV4-2 and J usage is TRBJ1-3, with 7 bases lining up with TRBD1. V trimming: 0 bases; J trimming: 0 bases; junction bases outside the gene matches: 11. This CDR3 region has 19 residues. Looked up from germline, CDR1 is LGHNA and CDR2 is YNFKEQ.

The chain employs TRBV6-1 and TRBJ1-1; 8 bases are a match to TRBD1. The CDR3 consists of 16 residues. Germline V gene sequence: CDR1 MNHNS, CDR2 SASEGT. Losses at the gene ends were 4 bases for V and 3 bases for J; bases not matched to a gene: 10. In nucleotides, the CDR3 is TGTGCCAGCAGTGGAGGACAGGGTGTGTGGTACACTGAAGCTTTCTTT. Translating gives CASSGGQGVWYTEAFF.

A note on this clone: The junction departs from the called germline gene at one end, perhaps through a read error. The chain links TRBV7-3 to TRBJ1-1; tentative D call: TRBD1 (6 bases). From germline, CDR1 is SGHTA and CDR2 FQGTGA. The CDR3 has 13 residues. The CDR3 loop is CASGLGGDTEAFF. The CDR3 DNA sequence: TGTGCCAGCGGCTTAGGGGGGGACACTGAAGCTTTCTTT. The full variable domain, its missing parts supplied by reference TRBV7-3 and TRBJ1-1, is GAGVSQTPSNKVTEKGKYVELRCDPISGHTALYWYRQSLGQGPEFLIYFQGTGAADDSGLPNDRFFAVRPEGSVSTLKIQRTERGDSAVYLCASGLGGDTEAFFGQGTRLTVV.

The rearrangement links TRBV27 to TRBJ2-5, with 11 bases lining up with TRBD2. The end of the DNA fits TRBJ2-7 better, so the J call may be wrong. The germline gives CDR1 MNHEY, CDR2 SMNVEV (reference sequence). The CDR3 is 16 amino acids. For the CDR3, the DNA is TGTGCCAGCAGTTCCGACCCCGGGACTAGCGGCTACGAGCAGTACTTC. Amino acid sequence: CASSSDPGTSGYEQYF.

CDR3 residues: CATQGDLEKLFF. CDR3 coding DNA: TGTGCCACCCAGGGGGACCTCGAAAAACTGTTTTTT. The V call is TRBV10-3, the J call TRBJ1-4, with 7 nucleotides matching TRBD1. The ends lost 10 bases at V and 8 bases at J; junction bases unmatched: 7. Germline CDR1 ENHRY, CDR2 SYGVKD. The CDR3 totals 12 residues.

The chain links TRBV19 to TRBJ2-7, with 8 bases lining up with TRBD2. V gave up 3 bases and J gave up 3 bases; unmatched junction bases: 1. Germline V gene lookup returns CDR1 LNHDA and CDR2 SQIVND (reference sequence). The CDR3 sequence is 13 residues long. The CDR3 loop reads CASSIGTSYEQYF. The CDR3 region has the DNA TGTGCCAGTAGTATCGGGACTAGCTACGAGCAGTACTTC.

The rearrangement uses TRBV6-5 and TRBJ1-4; weak D call: TRBD1 (5 bases). The germline CDR1 and CDR2 sequences are MNHEY and SVGAGI. The ends were cut back, 1 base at V and 8 bases at J, with 11 bases in the middle. This CDR3 comprises 14 residues. The CDR3 DNA is TGTGCCAGCAGTTACTGGGGGGTCTCGGAAAAACTGTTTTTT. Translated, it gives CASSYWGVSEKLFF.

The rearrangement uses TRBV7-2 and TRBJ2-4, with a possible D match to TRBD1 (6 bases). This CDR3 region has 16 residues. Trimming took off 5 bases at V and 0 bases at J, with 14 bases between the two ends. The germline V gene has CDR1 SGHTA and CDR2 FQGNSA. CDR3 sequence: CASSPARGSAKNIQYF. For the CDR3, the DNA is TGTGCCAGCAGCCCCGCAAGGGGGTCAGCCAAAAACATTCAGTACTTC.

The V call is TRBV19, the J call TRBJ2-6; 7 bases map to TRBD1. This CDR3 region has 17 residues. After removal of 3 bases from V and 1 base from J, the junction contained 6 bases not matched to a gene. In germline, CDR1 is LNHDA, CDR2 SQIVND (reference sequence). CDR3 residues: CASSIPQGESGANVLTF. The CDR3 DNA reads TGTGCCAGTAGTATCCCGCAGGGGGAATCTGGGGCCAACGTCCTGACTTTC.

Note on this clone: This same CDR3 is encoded by further DNA sequences in the sample. This chain joins TRBV6-5 and TRBJ1-6; 7 nucleotides agree with TRBD1. V lost 4 bases to trimming and J lost 5 bases; unmatched junction nucleotides: 8. The CDR3 covers 16 residues. CDR1 is MNHEY, CDR2 SVGAGI, per germline. CDR3 in amino acids: CASSLTDRWNNSPLHF. The CDR3, as DNA: TGTGCCAGCAGTTTAACGGACAGGTGGAATAATTCACCCCTCCACTTT.